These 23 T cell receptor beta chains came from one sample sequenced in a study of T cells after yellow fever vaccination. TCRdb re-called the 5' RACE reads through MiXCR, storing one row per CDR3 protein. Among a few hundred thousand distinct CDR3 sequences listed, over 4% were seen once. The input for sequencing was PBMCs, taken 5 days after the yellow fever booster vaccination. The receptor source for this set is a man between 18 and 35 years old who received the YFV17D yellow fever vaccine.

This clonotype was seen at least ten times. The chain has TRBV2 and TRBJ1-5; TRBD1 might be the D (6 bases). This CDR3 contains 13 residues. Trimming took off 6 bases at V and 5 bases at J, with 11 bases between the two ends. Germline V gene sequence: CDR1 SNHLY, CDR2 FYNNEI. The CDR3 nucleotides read TGTGCCAGCAGAAAGGGGGAGGATCAGCCCCAGCATTTT. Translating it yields CASRKGEDQPQHF. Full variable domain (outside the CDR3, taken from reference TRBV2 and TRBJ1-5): EPEVTQTPSHQVTQMGQEVILRCVPISNHLYFYWYRQILGQKVEFLVSFYNNEISEKSEIFDDQFSVERPDGSNFTLKIRSTKLEDSAMYFCASRKGEDQPQHFGDGTRLSIL.

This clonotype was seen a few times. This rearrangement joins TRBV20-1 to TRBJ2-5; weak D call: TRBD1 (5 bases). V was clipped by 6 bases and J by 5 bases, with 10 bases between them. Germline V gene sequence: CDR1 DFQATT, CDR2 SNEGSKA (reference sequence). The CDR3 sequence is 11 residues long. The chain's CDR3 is CSAQPGETQYF. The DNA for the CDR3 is TGCAGTGCCCAGCCAGGGGAGACCCAGTACTTC.

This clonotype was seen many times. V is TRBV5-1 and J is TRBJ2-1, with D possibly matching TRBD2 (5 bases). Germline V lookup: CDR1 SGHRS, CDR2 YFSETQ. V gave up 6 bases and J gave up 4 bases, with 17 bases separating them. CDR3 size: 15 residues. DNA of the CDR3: TGCGCCAGCAAGGTCCAAGGTGGAGGATACAATGAGCAGTTCTTC. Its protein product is CASKVQGGGYNEQFF.

The CDR3 sequence is CASSLNQRLAVSYEQYV. The CDR3 nucleotides are TGTGCCAGCAGCTTGAATCAGAGACTAGCGGTTTCCTACGAGCAGTACGTC. The rearrangement links TRBV5-6 to TRBJ2-7; 9 nucleotides align to TRBD2. V dropped 1 base and J dropped 1; count of bases not matched to a gene: 9. There are 17 residues in the CDR3. Germline lookup yields CDR1 SGHDT and CDR2 YYEEEE.

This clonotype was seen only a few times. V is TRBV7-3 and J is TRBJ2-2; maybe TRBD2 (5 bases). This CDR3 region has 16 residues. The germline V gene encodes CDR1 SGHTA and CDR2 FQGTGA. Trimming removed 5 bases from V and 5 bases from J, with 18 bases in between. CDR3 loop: CASSPRGDSRTGELFF. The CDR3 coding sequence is TGTGCCAGCAGCCCCCGGGGTGATAGCAGGACCGGGGAGCTGTTTTTT.

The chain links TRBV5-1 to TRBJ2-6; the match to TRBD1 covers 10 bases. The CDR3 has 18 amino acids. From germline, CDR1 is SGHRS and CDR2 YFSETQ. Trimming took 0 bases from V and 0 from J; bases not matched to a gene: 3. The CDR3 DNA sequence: TGCGCCAGCAGCTTGGCCGGGACAGGGGTCTCTGGGGCCAACGTCCTGACTTTC. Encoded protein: CASSLAGTGVSGANVLTF. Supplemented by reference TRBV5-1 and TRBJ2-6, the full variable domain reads KAGVTQTPRYLIKTRGQQVTLSCSPISGHRSVSWYQQTPGQGLQFLFEYFSETQRNKGNFPGRFSGRQFSNSRSEMNVSTLELGDSALYLCASSLAGTGVSGANVLTFGAGSRLTVL.

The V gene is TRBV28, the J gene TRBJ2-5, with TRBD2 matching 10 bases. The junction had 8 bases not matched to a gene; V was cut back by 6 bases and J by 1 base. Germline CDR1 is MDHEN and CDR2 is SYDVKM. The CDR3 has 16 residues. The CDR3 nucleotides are TGTGCCAGCAGCCTGACTAGCGGGTATCGCCAAGAGACCCAGTACTTC. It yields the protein CASSLTSGYRQETQYF.

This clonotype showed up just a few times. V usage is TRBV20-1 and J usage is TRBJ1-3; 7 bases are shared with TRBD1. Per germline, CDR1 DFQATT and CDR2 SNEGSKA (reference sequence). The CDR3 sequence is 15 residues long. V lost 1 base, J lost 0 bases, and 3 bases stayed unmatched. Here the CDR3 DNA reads TGCAGTGCTAGAGCGACAGGGAGCTCTGGAAACACCATATATTTT. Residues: CSARATGSSGNTIYF.

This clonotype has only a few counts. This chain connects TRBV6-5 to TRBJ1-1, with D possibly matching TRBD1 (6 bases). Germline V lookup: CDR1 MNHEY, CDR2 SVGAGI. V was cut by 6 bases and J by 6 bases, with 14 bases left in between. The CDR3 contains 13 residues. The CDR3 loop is CASSPRGPAEAFF. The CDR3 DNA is TGTGCCAGCAGCCCCCGGGGGCCGGCTGAAGCTTTCTTT.

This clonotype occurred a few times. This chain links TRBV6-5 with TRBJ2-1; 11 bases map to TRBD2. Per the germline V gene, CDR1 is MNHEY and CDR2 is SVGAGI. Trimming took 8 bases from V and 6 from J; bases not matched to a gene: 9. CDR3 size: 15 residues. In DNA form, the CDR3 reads TGTGCCAGCGCTGTAGCGGGGGGGGGAGTCAATGAGCAGTTCTTC. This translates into CASAVAGGGVNEQFF.

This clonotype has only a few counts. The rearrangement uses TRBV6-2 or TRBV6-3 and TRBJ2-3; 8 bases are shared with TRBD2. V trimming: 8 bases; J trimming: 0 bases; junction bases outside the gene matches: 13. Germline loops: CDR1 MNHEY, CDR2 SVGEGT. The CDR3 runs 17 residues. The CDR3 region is CASDDRAGEGSTDTQYF. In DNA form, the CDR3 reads TGTGCCAGCGATGATCGAGCGGGGGAGGGGAGCACAGATACGCAGTATTTT.

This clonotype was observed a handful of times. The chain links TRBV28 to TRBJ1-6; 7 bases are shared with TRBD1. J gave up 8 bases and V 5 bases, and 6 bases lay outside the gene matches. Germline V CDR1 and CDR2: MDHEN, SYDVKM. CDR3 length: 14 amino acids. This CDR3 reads CASSQGGRDSPLHF. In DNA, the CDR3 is TGTGCCAGCAGTCAGGGGGGGAGGGATTCACCCCTCCACTTT. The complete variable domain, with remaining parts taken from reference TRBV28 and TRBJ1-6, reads DVKVTQSSRYLVKRTGEKVFLECVQDMDHENMFWYRQDPGLGLRLIYFSYDVKMKEKGDIPEGYSVSREKKERFSLILESASTNQTSMYLCASSQGGRDSPLHFGNGTRLTVT.

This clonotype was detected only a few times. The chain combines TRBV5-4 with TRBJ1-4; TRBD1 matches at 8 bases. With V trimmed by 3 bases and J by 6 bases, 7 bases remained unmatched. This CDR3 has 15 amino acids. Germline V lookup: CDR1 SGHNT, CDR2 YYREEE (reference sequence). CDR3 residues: CASSSMDREDEKLFF. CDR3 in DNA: TGTGCCAGCAGCTCGATGGACAGGGAGGATGAAAAACTGTTTTTT. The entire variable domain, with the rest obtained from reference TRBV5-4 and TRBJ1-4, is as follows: ETGVTQSPTHLIKTRGQQVTLRCSSQSGHNTVSWYQQALGQGPQFIFQYYREEENGRGNFPPRFSGLQFPNYSSELNVNALELDDSALYLCASSSMDREDEKLFFGSGTQLSVL.

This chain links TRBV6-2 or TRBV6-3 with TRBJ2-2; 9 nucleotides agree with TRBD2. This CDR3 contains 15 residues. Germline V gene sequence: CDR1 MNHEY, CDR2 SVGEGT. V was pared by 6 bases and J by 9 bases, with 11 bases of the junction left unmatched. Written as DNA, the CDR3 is TGTGCCAGCAGCCCCGGGGTAGCGGGGGCCCGGGAGCTGTTTTTT. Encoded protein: CASSPGVAGARELFF.

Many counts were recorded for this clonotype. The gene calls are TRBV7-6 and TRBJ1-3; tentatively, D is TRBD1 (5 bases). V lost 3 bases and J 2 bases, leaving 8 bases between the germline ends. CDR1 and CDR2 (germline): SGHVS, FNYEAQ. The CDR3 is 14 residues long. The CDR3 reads CASSLGVTGNTIYF. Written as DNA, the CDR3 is TGTGCCAGCAGCTTGGGGGTGACTGGAAACACCATATATTTT.

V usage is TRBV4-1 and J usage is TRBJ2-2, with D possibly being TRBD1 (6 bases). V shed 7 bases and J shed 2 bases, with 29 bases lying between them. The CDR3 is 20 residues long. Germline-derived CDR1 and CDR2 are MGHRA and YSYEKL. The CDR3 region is CASNLIIEDSGRANTGELFF. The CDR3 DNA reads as TGCGCCAGCAACCTTATAATTGAGGACAGTGGGCGAGCTAACACCGGGGAGCTGTTTTTT.

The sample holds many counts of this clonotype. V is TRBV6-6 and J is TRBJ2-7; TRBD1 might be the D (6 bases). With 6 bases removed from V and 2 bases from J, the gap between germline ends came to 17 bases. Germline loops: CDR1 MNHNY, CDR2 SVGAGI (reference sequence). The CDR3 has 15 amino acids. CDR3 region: CASRGAGGPTYEQYF. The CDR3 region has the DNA TGTGCCAGCAGGGGGGCGGGCGGGCCCACCTACGAGCAGTACTTC.

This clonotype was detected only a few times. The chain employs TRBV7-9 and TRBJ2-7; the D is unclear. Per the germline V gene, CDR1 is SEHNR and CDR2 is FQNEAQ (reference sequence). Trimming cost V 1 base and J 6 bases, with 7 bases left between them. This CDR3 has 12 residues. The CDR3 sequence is CASSLGGSEQYV. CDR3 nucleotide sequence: TGTGCCAGCAGCTTAGGGGGAAGCGAGCAGTACGTC.

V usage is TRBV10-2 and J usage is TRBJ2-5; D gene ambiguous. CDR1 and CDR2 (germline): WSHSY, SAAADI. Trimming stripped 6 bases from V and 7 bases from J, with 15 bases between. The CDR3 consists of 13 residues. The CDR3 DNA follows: TGCGCCAGCAGCCCTGGCGTCCCTGCGACCCAGTACTTC. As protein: CASSPGVPATQYF.

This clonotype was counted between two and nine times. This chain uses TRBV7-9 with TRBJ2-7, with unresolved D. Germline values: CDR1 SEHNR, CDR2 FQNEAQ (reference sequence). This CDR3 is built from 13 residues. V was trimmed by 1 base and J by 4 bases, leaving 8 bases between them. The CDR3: CASSLGVGYEQYV. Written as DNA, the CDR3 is TGTGCCAGCAGCTTAGGAGTGGGATACGAGCAGTACGTC.

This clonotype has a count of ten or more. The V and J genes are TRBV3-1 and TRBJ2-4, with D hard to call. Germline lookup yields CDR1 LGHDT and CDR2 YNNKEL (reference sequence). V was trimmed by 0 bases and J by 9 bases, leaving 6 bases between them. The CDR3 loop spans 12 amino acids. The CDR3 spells CASSQDSGIQYF. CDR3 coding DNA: TGTGCCAGCAGCCAAGATTCTGGCATTCAGTACTTC.

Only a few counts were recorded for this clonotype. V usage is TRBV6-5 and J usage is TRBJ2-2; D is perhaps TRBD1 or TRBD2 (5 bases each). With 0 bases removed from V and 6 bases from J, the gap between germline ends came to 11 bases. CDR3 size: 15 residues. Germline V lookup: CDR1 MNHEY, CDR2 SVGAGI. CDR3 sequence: CASSYSALGAGELFF. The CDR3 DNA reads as TGTGCCAGCAGTTACTCGGCGCTGGGGGCCGGGGAGCTGTTTTTT.

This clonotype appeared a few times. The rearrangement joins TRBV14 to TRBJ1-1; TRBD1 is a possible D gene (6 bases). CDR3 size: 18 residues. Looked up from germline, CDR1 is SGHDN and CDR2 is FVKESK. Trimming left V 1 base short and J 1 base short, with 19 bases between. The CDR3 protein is CASSQAGYRVVGNTEAFF. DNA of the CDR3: TGTGCCAGCAGCCAAGCCGGTTACAGGGTGGTAGGGAACACTGAAGCTTTCTTT.